A selection of T cell receptor beta chains follows, all from one sample in a study of human T cells and chemical hapten exposure. MiXCR, run by TCRdb on the RACE reads, gives a single entry per CDR3 protein. The table lists fewer than 400,000 distinct CDR3 sequences, 6% to 8.5% of them singletons. The sequences come from whole blood, collected in connection with sensitization to the hapten diphenylcyclopropenone (DPC). These receptors were taken from a young woman with alopecia areata. Some clones in this sample may be carry-over from other donors' samples. The CDR3 runs from the conserved cysteine through the conserved F or W. D genes are given only for firm matches. Size is stated for part of the rows, as once, few or many counts, or as a class when the clone is expanded.

cdr3_nt cdr3_aa j_call d_call v_call clone_size
TGTGCCAGCAGCCGAGGGGGAGAGCCCCAGCATTTT CASSRGGEPQHF TRBJ1-5 . TRBV5-6 .
TGTGCCAGCAGCCAAGATACAACAGCTATGAACACTGAAGCTTTCTTT CASSQDTTAMNTEAFF TRBJ1-1 . TRBV4-2 .
TGTGCCAGCAGCTCCTCAATCACAACTAATGAAAAACTGTTTTTT CASSSSITTNEKLFF TRBJ1-4 . TRBV7-9 many
TGTGCCAGCAGCTTTGCGGACAGGCCTGTTGAAGCTTTCTTT CASSFADRPVEAFF TRBJ1-1 TRBD1 TRBV5-4 few
TGCAGTGCTCGCGGGACAGACAATTCCTACGAGCAGTACTTC CSARGTDNSYEQYF TRBJ2-7 . TRBV20-1 few
TGTGCCAGCAGTGCGGAAGCGGGGGGAACCTACGAGCAGTACTTC CASSAEAGGTYEQYF TRBJ2-7 TRBD2 TRBV27 few
TGTGCCAGCAGTTACTCGGGACAGGGTTACACCGGGGAGCTGTTTTTT CASSYSGQGYTGELFF TRBJ2-2 TRBD1 TRBV6-2/TRBV6-3 few
TGTGCCACCAGCAGTTGGACAGGGTCGGTAGAAGCTTTCTTT CATSSWTGSVEAFF TRBJ1-1 TRBD1 TRBV15 few
TGTGCCAGCAGTCCCACCGGGGGGGCGCTTGGCTACACCTTC CASSPTGGALGYTF TRBJ1-2 . TRBV6-5 few
TGTGCCAGCAGTCAGACAGGACTAGCGGGGGGCACAGATACGCAGTATTTT CASSQTGLAGGTDTQYF TRBJ2-3 TRBD2 TRBV6-5 .
TGTGCCAGCAGGCCGCAGGGGGGGGATAGCAATCAGCCCCAGCATTTT CASRPQGGDSNQPQHF TRBJ1-5 TRBD1 TRBV6-5 .
TGTGCCAGCAGCCGTCGGGGGGGTTACTTGTACAATGAGCAGTTCTTC CASSRRGGYLYNEQFF TRBJ2-1 TRBD2 TRBV3-1 few
TGTGCCAGCTCACCACCGGGGCAGGGGGCCATTAATGAGCAGTTCTTC CASSPPGQGAINEQFF TRBJ2-1 TRBD1 TRBV18 .
TGTGCCAGCAGCTTAGACAACGCCTACGAGCAGTACTTC CASSLDNAYEQYF TRBJ2-7 . TRBV13 .
TGCAGTGCTAGAGATCCCGGACAGGGGGAGGAAAAACTGTTTTTT CSARDPGQGEEKLFF TRBJ1-4 TRBD1 TRBV20-1 many
TGTGCCAGCAGACCTGACAGGGGACTTGGTTCACCCCTCCACTTT CASRPDRGLGSPLHF TRBJ1-6 TRBD1 TRBV28 .
TGTGCCAGCAGTGAAGGAGGTGGTGAGCAGTTCTTC CASSEGGGEQFF TRBJ2-1 . TRBV6-1 many
TGTGCCAGCTCACCACCCGGACGCCGAGAGACCCAGTACTTC CASSPPGRRETQYF TRBJ2-5 . TRBV18 few
TGTGCCAGCAGCTTAGTAGGTACAGGGGCGACTGAAGCTTTCTTT CASSLVGTGATEAFF TRBJ1-1 TRBD1 TRBV7-2 .
TGCGCCAGCAGCTTGCAGCTCACCGCCACAGATACGCAGTATTTT CASSLQLTATDTQYF TRBJ2-3 . TRBV5-1 many
TGCGCCAGCAGCCAGTTAAGATCGACTAATGAAAAACTGTTTTTT CASSQLRSTNEKLFF TRBJ1-4 . TRBV4-3 once
TGTGCCAGCAGTGAAGATGACGGGGGGGCCAGTTACGAGCAGTACTTC CASSEDDGGASYEQYF TRBJ2-7 TRBD2 TRBV6-1 few
TGTGCCACCAGCAGGAACCGGGGGCCCAGTGGCTACACCTTC CATSRNRGPSGYTF TRBJ1-2 . TRBV15 .
TGCAGCGCCGTCCGCCGATCCGGGGCACAAACCGCGTCTAACTATGGCTACACCTTC CSAVRRSGAQTASNYGYTF TRBJ1-2 . TRBV29-1 few
TGCAGTGCTAGCCTACCCGGGACAGGGGTCGGTGATACGCAGTATTTT CSASLPGTGVGDTQYF TRBJ2-3 TRBD1 TRBV20-1 .
TGTGCCAGCCAGTTCTCTGGGGCCAACGTCCTGACTTTC CASQFSGANVLTF TRBJ2-6 . TRBV28 many
TGTGCCAGCAGTGGAGAACAGAATCAGCCCCAGCATTTT CASSGEQNQPQHF TRBJ1-5 . TRBV2 .
TGCAGTGCTAGCGGCTCTACCGGCAATCAGCCCCAGCATTTT CSASGSTGNQPQHF TRBJ1-5 . TRBV20-1 many
TGTGCCAGCAGTGAGAAGGGACACTCAACGAGGAATGAGCAGTTCTTC CASSEKGHSTRNEQFF TRBJ2-1 . TRBV6-5 few
TGTGCCAGCAGTTTAGAGCTCCTAGAGCAGTTCTTC CASSLELLEQFF TRBJ2-1 . TRBV12-3/TRBV12-4 .
TGTGCCATCAGTGAGCCTAGTGGGGACCCCAACAATGAGCAGTTCTTC CAISEPSGDPNNEQFF TRBJ2-1 . TRBV10-3 many
TGTGCCAGCTCACGGCTCGATCAGCCCCAGCATTTT CASSRLDQPQHF TRBJ1-5 . TRBV18 many
TGTGCCATCAGTGACCCGTGGGAAAACAGGGAAGACTACAATGAGCAGTTCTTC CAISDPWENREDYNEQFF TRBJ2-1 . TRBV10-3 few
TGCAGTGGACTAAGTTGGACTAGCGGTGCCTTGGACAATGAGCAGTTCTTC CSGLSWTSGALDNEQFF TRBJ2-1 TRBD2 TRBV20-1 .
TGTGCCAGCAGGATGACTGCTAACACCGGGGAGCTGTTTTTT CASRMTANTGELFF TRBJ2-2 . TRBV6-2/TRBV6-3 many
TGTGCCATCAGTGAAGGACTAGCGGGGTGGGCAGATACGCAGTATTTT CAISEGLAGWADTQYF TRBJ2-3 TRBD2 TRBV10-3 few